One sample yielded the 32 T cell receptor beta chains listed below, sequenced in a study of blood T cell repertoires in COVID-19. Libraries were prepared by immunoSEQ multiplex PCR; TCRdb keeps only in-frame clonotypes and omits some of them. The sample contains 150,000 to 200,000 clones, about 81% of which appear only once. Sequencing was performed on peripheral blood. Receptors originate from a woman older than 75 with acute or convalescent COVID-19.

The CDR3 reads CRATRNTEAFF. Written as DNA, the CDR3 is TGCAGGGCGACACGGAACACTGAAGCTTTCTTT. The chain joins TRBV20-1 to TRBJ1-1; unclear D gene. The CDR3 covers 11 residues. Per germline, CDR1 DFQATT and CDR2 SNEGSKA (reference sequence).

This chain links TRBV19 with TRBJ1-6; a weak D match, TRBD1 (5 bases). Germline V gene data show CDR1 as LNHDA and CDR2 as SQIVND (reference sequence). V dropped 6 bases and J dropped 7 bases, with 7 bases sitting between them. The CDR3 covers 12 residues. CDR3 amino acids: CASRSGNSPLHF. The CDR3 coding sequence is TGTGCCAGTAGGTCAGGGAATTCACCCCTCCACTTT.

The genes are TRBV7-2 and TRBJ2-7, with TRBD1 identical over 7 bases. V shed 5 bases and J 6 bases; nucleotides not matched to a gene: 10. Germline V lookup: CDR1 SGHTA, CDR2 FQGNSA. The CDR3 runs 14 residues. The CDR3 reads CASSLRQGFGEQYF. CDR3 nucleotides: TGTGCCAGCAGCCTGCGACAGGGCTTCGGCGAGCAGTACTTC.

This sequence joins TRBV2 and TRBJ1-2; D ambiguous. Germline CDR1 is SNHLY and CDR2 is FYNNEI. V was cut by 6 bases and J by 0 bases, with 8 bases left in between. This CDR3 is 13 amino acids long. Here the CDR3 reads CASRPGANYGYTF. The CDR3 region has the DNA TGTGCCAGCAGGCCCGGGGCTAACTATGGCTACACCTTC.

The chain carries TRBV5-1 and TRBJ1-3; D call uncertain. CDR1 and CDR2 from the germline V gene are SGHRS and YFSETQ. There are 14 residues in the CDR3. V was clipped by 5 bases and J by 1 base, with 10 bases between them. CDR3 in DNA: TGCGCCAGCAGGGTCGGGGTTTCTGGAAACACCATATATTTT. Its translation: CASRVGVSGNTIYF.

Comments on this clone: This sample includes further DNA sequences coding for the same CDR3. This sequence joins TRBV3-1 (or the pseudogene TRBV3-2) and TRBJ2-5; tentatively, D is TRBD1 (8 bases). The germline V and J ends were trimmed by 3 bases and 4 bases, with 12 bases remaining between them. CDR3 size: 14 residues. Germline values: CDR1 LGHDT, CDR2 YNNKEL (reference sequence). CDR3 loop: CASSQNRGGETQYF. DNA for the CDR3: TGTGCCAGCAGCCAGAACAGGGGGGGAGAGACCCAGTACTTC.

The V call is TRBV12-3 or TRBV12-4, the J call TRBJ2-1, with D possibly being TRBD2 (5 bases). There are 13 residues in the CDR3. V lost 8 bases to trimming and J lost 5 bases, with 13 bases between them. CDR3 in amino acids: CASADRGDNEQFF. The CDR3 DNA reads as TGTGCCAGCGCCGATCGGGGTGACAATGAGCAGTTCTTC.

V is TRBV28 and J is TRBJ1-6; TRBD1 aligns across 7 bases. The CDR3 loop spans 16 amino acids. Germline V lookup: CDR1 MDHEN, CDR2 SYDVKM. With V trimmed by 1 base and J by 7 bases, 7 bases remained unmatched. In DNA form, the CDR3 reads TGTGCCAGCAGTTTATACCCGGGACAGAAGAATTCACCCCTCCACTTT. This encodes CASSLYPGQKNSPLHF. Complete variable domain (other parts from reference TRBV28 and TRBJ1-6): DVKVTQSSRYLVKRTGEKVFLECVQDMDHENMFWYRQDPGLGLRLIYFSYDVKMKEKGDIPEGYSVSREKKERFSLILESASTNQTSMYLCASSLYPGQKNSPLHFGNGTRLTVT.

The chain links TRBV18 to TRBJ1-1, with TRBD1 matching over 11 bases. In germline, CDR1 is KGHSH, CDR2 LQKENI. With V trimmed by 4 bases and J by 7 bases, 8 bases remained unmatched. The CDR3 totals 15 residues. CDR3 bases: TGTGCCAGCTCACGGCAGGGGACAGGGGGAGGTGAAGCTTTCTTT. It codes for CASSRQGTGGGEAFF.

The chain combines TRBV19 with TRBJ1-2; unclear D gene. The V gene's germline CDR1 is LNHDA and CDR2 SQIVND (reference sequence). Trimming pared 1 base from V and 4 bases from J, leaving 7 bases between. The CDR3 extends over 13 amino acids. Written as DNA, the CDR3 is TGTGCCAGTAGTATAGGACTCTCCTATGGCTACACCTTC. This sequence encodes CASSIGLSYGYTF.

The V call is TRBV4-1, the J call TRBJ2-4; 8 bases agree with TRBD1. From germline, CDR1 is MGHRA and CDR2 YSYEKL. V shed 2 bases, J shed 0 bases, and the junction held 6 bases outside the gene matches. This CDR3 has 17 amino acids. CDR3 in DNA: TGCGCCAGCAGCCAAAACAGGGGGAGCCTAGCCAAAAACATTCAGTACTTC. It yields the protein CASSQNRGSLAKNIQYF.

As concerns this clone: This same CDR3 is encoded by further DNA sequences in the sample. The chain combines TRBV18 with TRBJ1-4; TRBD1 matches at 10 bases. Germline CDR1 is KGHSH and CDR2 is LQKENI. The CDR3 runs 13 residues. Trimming removed 4 bases from V and 8 bases from J; junction bases left unmatched: 1. CDR3 loop: CASSRGQGEKLFF. CDR3 coding DNA: TGTGCCAGCTCACGGGGACAGGGGGAAAAACTGTTTTTT.

The chain employs TRBV6-5 and TRBJ1-1; 7 positions agree with TRBD1. The CDR3 is 16 residues long. The V segment lost 0 bases and the J segment 3 bases; nucleotides outside the gene matches: 7. CDR1 and CDR2 from the germline V gene are MNHEY and SVGAGI. CDR3 bases: TGTGCCAGCAGTTACTCCCGACAGGGATTGGACACTGAAGCTTTCTTT. Translation gives CASSYSRQGLDTEAFF.

The chain links TRBV7-9 to TRBJ1-4, with 7 positions matching TRBD1. Germline CDR1 SEHNR, CDR2 FQNEAQ (reference sequence). The CDR3 is 14 amino acids. Trimming removed 4 bases from V and 8 bases from J; junction bases left unmatched: 7. The CDR3 is CASSSTGMEEKLFF. In DNA, the CDR3 is TGTGCCAGCAGCTCGACAGGGATGGAGGAAAAACTGTTTTTT.

The rearrangement joins TRBV5-1 to TRBJ1-5, with a tentative D call TRBD1 (5 bases). V lost 4 bases to trimming and J lost 9 bases, with 14 bases between them. In germline, CDR1 is SGHRS, CDR2 YFSETQ. This CDR3 contains 13 residues. DNA of the CDR3: TGCGCCAGCAGCACGGACGGGCAGGGGCCCCAGCATTTT. Encoded protein: CASSTDGQGPQHF.

The chain uses TRBV7-3 and TRBJ2-3; the match to TRBD2 covers 11 bases. Germline CDR1 is SGHTA and CDR2 is FQGTGA. CDR3 length equals 18 residues. The V and J ends lost 1 base and 0 bases, in that order; junction bases with no gene match: 6. CDR3 sequence (DNA): TGTGCCAGCAGCTTAAGGGGGACTAGCGGCTATAGCACAGATACGCAGTATTTT. Protein product: CASSLRGTSGYSTDTQYF.

The gene calls are TRBV5-1 and TRBJ2-7; TRBD2 matches 14 bases. Losses at the gene ends were 2 bases for V and 0 bases for J; bases not matched to a gene: 10. The V gene's germline CDR1 is SGHRS and CDR2 YFSETQ. The CDR3 length is 19 residues. CDR3 sequence reads: CASSFGLAGGSAISYEQYF. CDR3 nucleotides: TGCGCCAGCAGCTTCGGACTAGCGGGGGGCTCAGCGATCTCCTACGAGCAGTACTTC.

The chain is built from TRBV27 and TRBJ1-6, with D perhaps matching TRBD1 (6 bases). Germline V CDR1 and CDR2: MNHEY, SMNVEV (reference sequence). The CDR3 totals 16 residues. V was cut by 6 bases and J by 1 base, with 13 bases left in between. CDR3 residues: CASSPQQGSYNSPLHF. As DNA, the CDR3 is TGTGCCAGCAGCCCTCAACAGGGTTCCTATAATTCACCCCTCCACTTT.

This rearrangement joins TRBV20-1 to TRBJ2-7; 9 bases line up with TRBD2. The CDR3 length is 13 residues. V lost 3 bases, J lost 2 bases, and 2 bases stayed unmatched. CDR1 and CDR2 from the germline V gene are DFQATT and SNEGSKA (reference sequence). The CDR3 bases are TGCAGTGCTAGTCTAGCGGGGACCTACGAGCAGTACTTC. Residues: CSASLAGTYEQYF.

The chain uses TRBV10-3 and TRBJ2-5; 8 bases fit TRBD2. This CDR3 is built from 18 residues. The germline V gene encodes CDR1 ENHRY and CDR2 SYGVKD. J lost 4 bases, V lost 2 bases, and 15 bases had no gene match. The CDR3 DNA sequence: TGTGCCATCAGTGAGCCCAATTCGTTACGGGGGGGCATAGAGACCCAGTACTTC. It encodes CAISEPNSLRGGIETQYF.

CDR3 amino acids: CASSLGTSGWSYEQYF. CDR3 in DNA: TGTGCCAGCAGCTTAGGGACTAGCGGGTGGTCCTACGAGCAGTACTTC. The chain couples TRBV11-2 to TRBJ2-7; 11 nucleotides match TRBD2. The ends lost 1 base at V and 1 base at J; junction bases unmatched: 3. CDR1 SGHAT and CDR2 FQNNGV come from the germline V gene. The CDR3 covers 16 residues.

The chain links TRBV5-6 to TRBJ2-3, with D possibly TRBD1 on 6 matching bases. CDR3 size: 14 residues. CDR1 is SGHDT and CDR2 is YYEEEE in the germline V gene. The V end was cut by 3 bases, the J end by 0 bases, with 8 bases between. As DNA, the CDR3 is TGTGCCAGCAGCTGGGGGCCTAGCACAGATACGCAGTATTTT. It specifies CASSWGPSTDTQYF. Using reference TRBV5-6 and TRBJ2-3 for the parts outside the CDR3, the full variable domain is DAGVTQSPTHLIKTRGQQVTLRCSPKSGHDTVSWYQQALGQGPQFIFQYYEEEERQRGNFPDRFSGHQFPNYSSELNVNALLLGDSALYLCASSWGPSTDTQYFGPGTRLTVL.

J is TRBJ1-2 and V is TRBV5-1, with a tentative D call TRBD1 (5 bases). The CDR3 is 13 residues long. Germline V gene sequence: CDR1 SGHRS, CDR2 YFSETQ. Trimming removed 0 bases at V and 8 bases at J, with 11 bases between. CDR3 bases: TGCGCCAGCAGCTTGGCCCAGGGTCGGGGCTACACCTTC. It yields the protein CASSLAQGRGYTF.

The chain carries TRBV19 and TRBJ2-1; TRBD2 aligns across 8 bases. CDR1 and CDR2 (germline): LNHDA, SQIVND (reference sequence). Germline trimming cut 7 bases from V and 6 bases from J; bases unmatched to any gene: 8. This CDR3 is 14 amino acids long. The DNA for the CDR3 is TGTGCCAGTAAGCGCGGGGGGCATTCCAATGAGCAGTTCTTC. This gives the protein CASKRGGHSNEQFF.

V usage is TRBV30 and J usage is TRBJ1-3; D gene uncertain. Germline CDR1 and CDR2: GTSNPN and SVGIG (reference sequence). The CDR3 has 14 amino acids. Trimming removed 0 bases from V and 0 bases from J, with 6 bases in between. CDR3 in amino acids: CAWSVGISGNTIYF. In DNA, the CDR3 is TGTGCCTGGAGTGTCGGGATCTCTGGAAACACCATATATTTT.

The V call is TRBV7-3, the J call TRBJ2-2; D not certain. The CDR3 runs to 12 residues. Per germline, CDR1 SGHTA and CDR2 FQGTGA. V gave up 1 base and J gave up 8 bases, with 5 bases separating them. The CDR3 loop reads CASSLSRGELFF. The CDR3 DNA reads as TGTGCCAGCAGCTTAAGCAGGGGGGAGCTGTTTTTT.

The chain is built from TRBV27 and TRBJ1-5, with D unresolved. V was cut by 6 bases and J by 0 bases, with 15 bases left in between. This CDR3 spans 16 amino acids. The V gene's germline CDR1 is MNHEY and CDR2 SMNVEV (reference sequence). In DNA form, the CDR3 reads TGTGCCAGCAGCCTGATACGGGGTTATAGCAATCAGCCCCAGCATTTT. Its translation: CASSLIRGYSNQPQHF.

The chain uses TRBV11-2 and TRBJ2-7; TRBD1 agrees at 11 bases. The CDR3 is made up of 15 amino acids. Germline V CDR1 and CDR2: SGHAT, FQNNGV. Trimming cost V 4 bases and J 9 bases; bases outside gene matches: 11. CDR3 DNA sequence: TGTGCCAGCAGCTCGAACCGGGACAGGGGGTTTGGGCAGTACTTC. Its translation is CASSSNRDRGFGQYF.

The V gene is TRBV19, the J gene TRBJ2-5; a possible D gene is TRBD1 (5 bases). The V end lost 1 base, the J end lost 9 bases, and 12 bases lay between the germline ends. Germline V gene sequence: CDR1 LNHDA, CDR2 SQIVND (reference sequence). This CDR3 has 13 amino acids. The CDR3 DNA reads as TGTGCCAGTAGTATAGGCCGACAGACTCCCCAGTACTTC. It codes for CASSIGRQTPQYF. Based on the CDR3 plus reference TRBV19 and TRBJ2-5, the full variable domain is DGGITQSPKYLFRKEGQNVTLSCEQNLNHDAMYWYRQDPGQGLRLIYYSQIVNDFQKGDIAEGYSVSREKKESFPLTVTSAQKNPTAFYLCASSIGRQTPQYFGPGTRLLVL.

This clone was recorded a few times. The chain couples TRBV5-1 to TRBJ1-2; D gene ambiguous. The CDR3 sequence is 14 residues long. The germline V gene encodes CDR1 SGHRS and CDR2 YFSETQ. Trimming removed 0 bases at V and 7 bases at J, with 13 bases between. The CDR3 loop is CASSLAGPSAGYTF. The CDR3 region has the DNA TGCGCCAGCAGCTTGGCAGGCCCTTCCGCTGGCTACACCTTC.

The chain uses TRBV27 and TRBJ2-2; TRBD1 is a possible D gene (6 bases). Looked up from germline, CDR1 is MNHEY and CDR2 is SMNVEV (reference sequence). The CDR3 spans 14 residues. Deletions cut 10 bases from V and 6 bases from J, with 18 bases between. For the CDR3, the DNA is TGTGCCATCAAAGGGGGAAGGTATCCCGGGGAGCTGTTTTTT. It specifies CAIKGGRYPGELFF.

The table lists this clone with a few counts. This chain uses TRBV6-1 with TRBJ2-6; a possible D gene is TRBD2 (5 bases). The CDR3 is 16 amino acids. Trimming removed 4 bases at V and 4 bases at J, with 14 bases between. Germline V gene lookup returns CDR1 MNHNS and CDR2 SASEGT. The CDR3 sequence: CASSAAAGGGANVLTF. The CDR3, as DNA: TGTGCCAGCAGTGCGGCAGCCGGCGGGGGGGCCAACGTCCTGACTTTC.